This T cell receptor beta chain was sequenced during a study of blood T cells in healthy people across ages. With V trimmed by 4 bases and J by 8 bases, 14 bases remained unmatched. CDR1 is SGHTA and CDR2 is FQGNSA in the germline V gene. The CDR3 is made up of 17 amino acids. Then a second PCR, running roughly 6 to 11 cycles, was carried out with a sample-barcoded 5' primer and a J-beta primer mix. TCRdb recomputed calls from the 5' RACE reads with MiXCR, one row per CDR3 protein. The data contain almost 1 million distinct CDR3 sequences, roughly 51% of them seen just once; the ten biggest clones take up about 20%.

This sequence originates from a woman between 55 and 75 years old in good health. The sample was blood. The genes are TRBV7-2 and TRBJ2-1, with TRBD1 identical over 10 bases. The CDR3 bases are TGTGCCAGCAGCTCCCCGTACCGGGACAGGGGAGGTTATGAGCAGTTCTTC. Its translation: CASSSPYRDRGGYEQFF.